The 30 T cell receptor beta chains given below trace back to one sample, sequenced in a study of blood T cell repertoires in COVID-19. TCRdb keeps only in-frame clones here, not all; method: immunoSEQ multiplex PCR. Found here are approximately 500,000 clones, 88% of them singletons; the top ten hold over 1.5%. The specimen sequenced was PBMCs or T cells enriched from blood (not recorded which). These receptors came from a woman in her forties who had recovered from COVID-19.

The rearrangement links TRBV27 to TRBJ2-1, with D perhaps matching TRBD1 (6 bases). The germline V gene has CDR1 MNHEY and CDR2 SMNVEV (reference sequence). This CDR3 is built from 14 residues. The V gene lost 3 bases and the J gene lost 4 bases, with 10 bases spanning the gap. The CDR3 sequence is CASSFTGTYNEQFF. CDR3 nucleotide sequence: TGTGCCAGCAGTTTTACAGGGACATACAATGAGCAGTTCTTC.

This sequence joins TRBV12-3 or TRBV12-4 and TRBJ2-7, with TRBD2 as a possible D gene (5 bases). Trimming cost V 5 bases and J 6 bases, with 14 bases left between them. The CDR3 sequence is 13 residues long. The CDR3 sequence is CASSLGLMGEQYF. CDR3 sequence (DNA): TGTGCCAGCAGTCTCGGACTCATGGGCGAGCAGTACTTC.

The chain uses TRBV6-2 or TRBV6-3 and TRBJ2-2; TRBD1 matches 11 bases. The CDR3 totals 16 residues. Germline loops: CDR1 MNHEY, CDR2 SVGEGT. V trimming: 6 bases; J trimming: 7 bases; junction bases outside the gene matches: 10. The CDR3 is CASSPGDRGTDGELFF. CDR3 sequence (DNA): TGTGCCAGCAGCCCTGGGGACAGGGGGACGGACGGGGAGCTGTTTTTT.

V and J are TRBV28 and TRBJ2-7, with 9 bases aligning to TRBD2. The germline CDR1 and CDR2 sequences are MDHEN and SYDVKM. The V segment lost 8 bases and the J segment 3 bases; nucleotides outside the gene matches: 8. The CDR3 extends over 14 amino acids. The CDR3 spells CASSETSGRYEQYF. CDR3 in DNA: TGTGCCAGCTCCGAGACTAGCGGACGCTACGAGCAGTACTTC. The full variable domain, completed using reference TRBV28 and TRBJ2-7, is DVKVTQSSRYLVKRTGEKVFLECVQDMDHENMFWYRQDPGLGLRLIYFSYDVKMKEKGDIPEGYSVSREKKERFSLILESASTNQTSMYLCASSETSGRYEQYFGPGTRLTVT.

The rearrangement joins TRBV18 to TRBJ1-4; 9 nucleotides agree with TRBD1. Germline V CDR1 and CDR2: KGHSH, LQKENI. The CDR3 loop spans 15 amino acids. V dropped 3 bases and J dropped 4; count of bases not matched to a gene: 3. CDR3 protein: CASSPWDRDNEKLFF. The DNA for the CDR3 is TGTGCCAGCTCACCTTGGGACAGGGATAATGAAAAACTGTTTTTT.

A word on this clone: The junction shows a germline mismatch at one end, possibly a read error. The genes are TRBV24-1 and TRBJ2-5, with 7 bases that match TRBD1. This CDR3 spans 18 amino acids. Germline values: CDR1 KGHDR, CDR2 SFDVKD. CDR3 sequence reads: CAPRGQPLLFEYQETQYF. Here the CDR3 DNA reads TGTGCCCCCAGGGGACAGCCACTACTTTTTGAGTACCAAGAGACCCAGTACTTC.

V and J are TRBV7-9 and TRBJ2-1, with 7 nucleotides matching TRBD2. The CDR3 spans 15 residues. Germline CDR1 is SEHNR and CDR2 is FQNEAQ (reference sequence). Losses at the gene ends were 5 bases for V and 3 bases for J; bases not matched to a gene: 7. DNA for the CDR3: TGTGCCAGCAGCCCTCAATGGGAGGGCTACAATGAGCAGTTCTTC. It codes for CASSPQWEGYNEQFF.

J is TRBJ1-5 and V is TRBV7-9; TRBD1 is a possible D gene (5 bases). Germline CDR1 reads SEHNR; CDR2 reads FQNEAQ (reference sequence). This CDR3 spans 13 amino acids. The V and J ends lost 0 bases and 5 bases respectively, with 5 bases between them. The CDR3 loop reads CASSLARDQPQHF. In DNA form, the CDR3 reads TGTGCCAGCAGCTTAGCCAGGGATCAGCCCCAGCATTTT. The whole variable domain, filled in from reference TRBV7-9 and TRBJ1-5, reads DTGVSQNPRHKITKRGQNVTFRCDPISEHNRLYWYRQTLGQGPEFLTYFQNEAQLEKSRLLSDRFSAERPKGSFSTLEIQRTEQGDSAMYLCASSLARDQPQHFGDGTRLSIL.

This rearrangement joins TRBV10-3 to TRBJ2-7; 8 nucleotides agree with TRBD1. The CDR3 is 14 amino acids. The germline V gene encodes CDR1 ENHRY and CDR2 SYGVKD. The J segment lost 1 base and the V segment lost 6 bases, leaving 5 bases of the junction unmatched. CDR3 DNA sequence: TGTGCCATCAGCCGGGACAGGCGATCCTACGAGCAGTACTTC. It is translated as CAISRDRRSYEQYF.

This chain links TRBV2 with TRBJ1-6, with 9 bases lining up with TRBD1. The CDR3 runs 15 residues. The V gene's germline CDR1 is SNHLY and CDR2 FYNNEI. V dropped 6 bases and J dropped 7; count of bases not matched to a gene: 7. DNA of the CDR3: TGTGCCAGCAGCGCCTTAGGACAGGGGAATTCACCCCTCCACTTT. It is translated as CASSALGQGNSPLHF.

The CDR3 DNA reads TGTGCCAGCAGCCAGACCCATGGGCTAGCGGGATACAATGAGCAGTTCTTC. Translating gives CASSQTHGLAGYNEQFF. This sequence joins TRBV3-1 (or the pseudogene TRBV3-2) and TRBJ2-1; 9 positions agree with TRBD2. The V segment lost 3 bases and the J segment 4 bases; nucleotides outside the gene matches: 10. The CDR3 runs to 17 residues. Germline V CDR1 and CDR2: LGHDT, YNNKEL (reference sequence).

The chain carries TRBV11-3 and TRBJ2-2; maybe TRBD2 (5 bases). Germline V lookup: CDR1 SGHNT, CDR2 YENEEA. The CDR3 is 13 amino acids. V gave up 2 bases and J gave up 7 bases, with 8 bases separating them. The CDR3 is CASSLYGDGELFF. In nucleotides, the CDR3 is TGTGCCAGCAGCTTATACGGGGACGGGGAGCTGTTTTTT. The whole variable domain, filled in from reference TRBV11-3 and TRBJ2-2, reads EAGVVQSPRYKIIEKKQPVAFWCNPISGHNTLYWYLQNLGQGPELLIRYENEEAVDDSQLPKDRFSAERLKGVDSTLKIQPAELGDSAVYLCASSLYGDGELFFGEGSRLTVL.

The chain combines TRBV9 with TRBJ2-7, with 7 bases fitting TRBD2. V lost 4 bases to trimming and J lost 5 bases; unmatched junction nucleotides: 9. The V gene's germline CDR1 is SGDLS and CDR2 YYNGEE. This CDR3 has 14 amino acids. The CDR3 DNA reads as TGTGCCAGCAGCTTTAGGGCGGGAGAGAACGAGCAGTACTTC. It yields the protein CASSFRAGENEQYF.

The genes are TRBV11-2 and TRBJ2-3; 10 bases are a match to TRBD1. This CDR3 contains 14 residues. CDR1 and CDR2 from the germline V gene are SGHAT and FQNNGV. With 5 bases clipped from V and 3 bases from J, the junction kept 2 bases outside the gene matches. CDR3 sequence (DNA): TGTGCCAGCAGCCCGGGACAGGGGACAGATACGCAGTATTTT. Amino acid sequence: CASSPGQGTDTQYF.

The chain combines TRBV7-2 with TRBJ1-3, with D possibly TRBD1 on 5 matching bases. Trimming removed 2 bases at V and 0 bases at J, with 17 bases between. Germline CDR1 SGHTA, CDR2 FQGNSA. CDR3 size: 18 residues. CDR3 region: CASSLRAGAGDSGNTIYF. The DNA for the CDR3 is TGTGCCAGCAGCTTACGAGCCGGGGCGGGAGACTCTGGAAACACCATATATTTT.

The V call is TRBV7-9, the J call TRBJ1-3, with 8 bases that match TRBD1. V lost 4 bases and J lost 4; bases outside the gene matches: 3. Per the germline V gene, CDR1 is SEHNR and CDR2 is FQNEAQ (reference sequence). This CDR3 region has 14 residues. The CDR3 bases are TGTGCCAGCAGCTGGACAGGGTTCGGAAACACCATATATTTT. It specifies CASSWTGFGNTIYF.

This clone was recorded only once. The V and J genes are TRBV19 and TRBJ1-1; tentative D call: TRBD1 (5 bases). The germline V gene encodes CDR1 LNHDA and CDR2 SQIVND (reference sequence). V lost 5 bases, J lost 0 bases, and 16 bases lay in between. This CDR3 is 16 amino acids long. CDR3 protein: CASSAPQANLNTEAFF. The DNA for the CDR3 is TGTGCCAGTAGTGCGCCACAGGCCAACTTGAACACTGAAGCTTTCTTT.

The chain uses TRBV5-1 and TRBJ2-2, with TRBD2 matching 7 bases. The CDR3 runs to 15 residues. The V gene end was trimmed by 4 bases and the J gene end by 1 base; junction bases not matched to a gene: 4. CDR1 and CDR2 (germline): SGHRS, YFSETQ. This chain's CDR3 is CASSGASGNTGELFF. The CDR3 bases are TGCGCCAGCAGCGGGGCTAGCGGGAACACCGGGGAGCTGTTTTTT.

CDR3 DNA sequence: TGTGCCACAGGGGCAGCAGGTTTTTATGGTACGCAGTATTTT. Its protein product is CATGAAGFYGTQYF. The chain links TRBV7-2 to TRBJ2-3; possible D gene TRBD1, 6 bases. The CDR3 spans 14 residues. Germline V gives CDR1 SGHTA, CDR2 FQGNSA. Trimming stripped 10 bases from V and 8 bases from J, with 22 bases between.

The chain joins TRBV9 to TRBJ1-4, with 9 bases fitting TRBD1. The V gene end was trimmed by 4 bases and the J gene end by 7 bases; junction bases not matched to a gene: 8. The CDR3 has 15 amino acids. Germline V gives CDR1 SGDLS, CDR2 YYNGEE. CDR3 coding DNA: TGTGCCAGCAGCCCCTACAGGGGGCGGGCTGAAAAACTGTTTTTT. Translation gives CASSPYRGRAEKLFF.

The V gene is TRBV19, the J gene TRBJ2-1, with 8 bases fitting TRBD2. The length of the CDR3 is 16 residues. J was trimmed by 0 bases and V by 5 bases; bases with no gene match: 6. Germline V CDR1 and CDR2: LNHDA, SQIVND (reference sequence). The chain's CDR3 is CASSELAVLSYNEQFF. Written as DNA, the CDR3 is TGTGCCAGTAGTGAACTAGCGGTCCTCTCCTACAATGAGCAGTTCTTC.

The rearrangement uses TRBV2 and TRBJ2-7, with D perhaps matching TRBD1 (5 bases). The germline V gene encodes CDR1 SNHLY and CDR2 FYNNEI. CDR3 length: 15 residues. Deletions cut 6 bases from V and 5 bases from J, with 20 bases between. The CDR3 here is CASRLTQGRVDEQYF. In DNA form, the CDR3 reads TGTGCCAGCAGACTAACCCAGGGAAGGGTCGACGAGCAGTACTTC.

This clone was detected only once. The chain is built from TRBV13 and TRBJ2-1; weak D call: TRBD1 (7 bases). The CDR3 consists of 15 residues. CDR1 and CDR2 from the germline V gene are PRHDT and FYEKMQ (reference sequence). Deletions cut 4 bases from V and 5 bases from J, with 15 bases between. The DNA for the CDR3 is TGTGCCAGCAGCTCGAACAGGGGACTCAACAATGAGCAGTTCTTC. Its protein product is CASSSNRGLNNEQFF.

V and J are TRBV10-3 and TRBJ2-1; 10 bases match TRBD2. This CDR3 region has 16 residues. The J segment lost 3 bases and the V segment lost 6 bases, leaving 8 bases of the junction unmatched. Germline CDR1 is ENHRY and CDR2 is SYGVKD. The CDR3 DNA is TGTGCCATCAGATCCGGACTAGCGGACGGCTACAATGAGCAGTTCTTC. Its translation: CAIRSGLADGYNEQFF.

DNA for the CDR3: TGTGCCAGCAGCATCGCACAGGGTACCTACGAGCAGTACTTC. It is translated as CASSIAQGTYEQYF. This sequence joins TRBV11-2 and TRBJ2-7; TRBD1 is a possible D gene (6 bases). The germline CDR1 and CDR2 sequences are SGHAT and FQNNGV. Trimming removed 5 bases at V and 2 bases at J, with 13 bases between. The CDR3 is 14 residues long.

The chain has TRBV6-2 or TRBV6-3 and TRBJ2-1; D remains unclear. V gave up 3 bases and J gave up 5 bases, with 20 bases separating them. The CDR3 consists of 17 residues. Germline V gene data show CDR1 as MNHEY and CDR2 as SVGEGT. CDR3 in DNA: TGTGCCAGCAGTTATTACGGCAGCGTGGCCTTTAACAATGAGCAGTTCTTC. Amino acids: CASSYYGSVAFNNEQFF.

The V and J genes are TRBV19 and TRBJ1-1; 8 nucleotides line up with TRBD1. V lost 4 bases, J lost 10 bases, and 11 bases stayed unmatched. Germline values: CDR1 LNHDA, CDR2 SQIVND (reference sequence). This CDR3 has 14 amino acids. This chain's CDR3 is CASSKTSGTGRAFF. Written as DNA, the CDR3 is TGTGCCAGTAGTAAAACCTCAGGGACAGGACGAGCTTTCTTT.

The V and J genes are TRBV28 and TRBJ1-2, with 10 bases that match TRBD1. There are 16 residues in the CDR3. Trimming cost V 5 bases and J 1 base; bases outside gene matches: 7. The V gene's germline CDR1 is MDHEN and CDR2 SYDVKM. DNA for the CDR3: TGTGCCAGCAGTCCCGGGGGACAGGGGCTTAACTATGGCTACACCTTC. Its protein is CASSPGGQGLNYGYTF.

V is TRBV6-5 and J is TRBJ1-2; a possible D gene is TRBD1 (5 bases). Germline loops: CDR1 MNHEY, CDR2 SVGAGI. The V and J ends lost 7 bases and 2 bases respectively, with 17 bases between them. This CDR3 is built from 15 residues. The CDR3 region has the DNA TGTGCCAGCACCGACAGTTTCTCTCTCAACTATGGCTACACCTTC. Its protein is CASTDSFSLNYGYTF.

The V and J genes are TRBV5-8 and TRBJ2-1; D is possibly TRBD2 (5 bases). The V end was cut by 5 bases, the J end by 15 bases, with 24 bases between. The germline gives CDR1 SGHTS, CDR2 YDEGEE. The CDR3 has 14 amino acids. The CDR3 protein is CASSRIEGLLPRFF. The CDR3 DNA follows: TGTGCCAGCAGTCGGATCGAGGGCCTCCTCCCAAGGTTCTTC.